The following is a TCR beta chain sequence with its context. Its antigen is unknown. The source of the sample is a study of cytomegalovirus exposure and HLA in healthy donors. Study-wide results and caveats: Previously analyzed data showed that most TCR beta V segments were productive at a frequency of about 90% or about 30%.

Primers: 60 Vbeta forward and 13 Jbeta reverse. TCRdb's table, derived via immunoSEQ multiplex PCR, lists solely in-frame clones and lacks some. The top ten clones hold 2.5% to 3.5% of a sample with under 250,000 clones, approximately 85% of them seen once. J gave up 8 bases and V 4 bases, and 17 bases lay outside the gene matches. This CDR3 is built from 16 residues. CDR1 and CDR2 (germline): SGHNT, YYREEE (reference sequence). This TCR was recovered from a woman aged 40-49 years in good health and CMV-seronegative. The chain is built from TRBV5-4 and TRBJ1-2; the match to TRBD1 covers 7 bases. The material sequenced was PBMCs. CDR3: CASSPVGTDLYGGYTF. CDR3 sequence (DNA): TGTGCCAGCAGCCCGGTCGGGACAGATCTTTATGGCGGCTACACCTTC.